Listed here are 31 T cell receptor beta chains from one sample, sequenced in a study of blood T cells in healthy people across ages. A second PCR, run for about 7 to 11 cycles, used a sample-barcoded 5' primer plus a J-beta primer mix. TCRdb re-derived calls from the 5' RACE reads in MiXCR, one entry per CDR3 protein. Among roughly 1.6 million distinct CDR3 sequences listed, about 35% were seen once. The sequenced material came from blood. These receptors were collected from a woman between 25 and 40 years old in good health.

This clonotype was seen a few times. The V and J genes are TRBV29-1 and TRBJ1-2; D unclear. The ends were cut back, 3 bases at V and 8 bases at J, with 16 bases in the middle. Germline CDR1 is SQVTM and CDR2 is ANQGSEA. The CDR3 loop spans 13 amino acids. The CDR3 protein is CSVEAVGPGGYTF. CDR3 coding DNA: TGCAGCGTTGAGGCCGTTGGCCCCGGAGGCTACACCTTC. The complete variable domain, with remaining parts taken from reference TRBV29-1 and TRBJ1-2, reads SAVISQKPSRDICQRGTSLTIQCQVDSQVTMMFWYRQQPGQSLTLIATANQGSEATYESGFVIDKFPISRPNLTFSTLTVSNMSPEDSSIYLCSVEAVGPGGYTFGSGTRLTVV.

The chain carries TRBV7-9 and TRBJ1-5; weak D call: TRBD1 (5 bases). Trimming pared 3 bases from V and 6 bases from J, leaving 9 bases between. CDR3 size: 13 residues. Germline CDR1 and CDR2: SEHNR and FQNEAQ (reference sequence). In DNA, the CDR3 is TGTGCCAGCAGCTTTGGGGGGAGTCAGCCCCAGCATTTT. Translation gives CASSFGGSQPQHF.

This clonotype was detected only a few times. V is TRBV12-3 or TRBV12-4 and J is TRBJ1-2; 7 bases are shared with TRBD1. The CDR3 is 15 residues long. J was trimmed by 3 bases and V by 6 bases; bases with no gene match: 10. The CDR3 here is CASRYTGDRDYGYTF. Here the CDR3 DNA reads TGTGCCAGCAGATACACAGGGGATCGCGACTATGGCTACACCTTC.

The J gene is TRBJ2-7, the V gene TRBV3-1, with D perhaps TRBD2 (6 bases). The germline V gene has CDR1 LGHDT and CDR2 YNNKEL (reference sequence). V lost 1 base and J 0 bases, leaving 16 bases between the germline ends. This CDR3 comprises 17 residues. The CDR3 loop reads CASSQAGATRSSYEQYF. In nucleotides, the CDR3 is TGTGCCAGCAGCCAAGCGGGAGCGACCAGGAGCTCCTACGAGCAGTACTTC.

This clonotype was detected a few times. The chain has TRBV29-1 and TRBJ2-3, with D perhaps given as TRBD1 or TRBD2 (5 bases each). The germline V and J ends were trimmed by 7 bases and 3 bases, with 11 bases remaining between them. CDR3 length: 12 amino acids. CDR1 and CDR2 (germline): SQVTM, ANQGSEA. The CDR3 region has the DNA TGCAGCGGATGGGACCGGACAGATACGCAGTATTTT. Amino acids: CSGWDRTDTQYF.

The chain uses TRBV5-5 and TRBJ1-2; the D gene is possibly TRBD1 (5 bases). The CDR3 sequence is 15 residues long. The germline gives CDR1 SGHKS, CDR2 YYEKEE (reference sequence). The germline V and J ends were trimmed by 0 bases and 6 bases, with 15 bases remaining between them. CDR3: CASSLDFSLGDGYTF. CDR3 sequence (DNA): TGTGCCAGCAGCTTGGATTTCAGCCTAGGGGATGGCTACACCTTC.

The CDR3 is CATGPDSNQPQHF. CDR3 bases: TGTGCCACAGGACCCGATAGCAATCAGCCCCAGCATTTT. The chain uses TRBV10-3 and TRBJ1-5; no reliable D call. V was shortened by 10 bases and J by 0 bases, with 10 bases between the two germline ends. Germline V gene lookup returns CDR1 ENHRY and CDR2 SYGVKD. The CDR3 extends over 13 amino acids.

Note on this clonotype: This may come from a read error, since a much larger clone is one base off. The rearrangement uses TRBV4-1 and TRBJ2-4; unclear D gene. The V gene lost 0 bases and the J gene lost 0 bases, with 12 bases spanning the gap. This CDR3 is built from 17 residues. Germline loops: CDR1 MGHRA, CDR2 YSYEKL. CDR3 region: CASSQDAASLAKNIQYF. CDR3 coding DNA: TGCGCCAGCAGCCAAGATGCAGCATCTCTAGCCAAAAACATTCAGTACTTC.

This clonotype was counted only a few times. V gene TRBV27 combines with J gene TRBJ2-3; the D gene is possibly TRBD1 (5 bases). The CDR3 contains 15 residues. Germline V gives CDR1 MNHEY, CDR2 SMNVEV (reference sequence). V dropped 10 bases and J dropped 2 bases, with 19 bases sitting between them. The CDR3 nucleotides are TGTGCCACCGCTACCCTTGGGGCCCACACAGATACGCAGTATTTT. Translated: CATATLGAHTDTQYF.

This sequence joins TRBV28 and TRBJ2-5, with 13 bases identical to TRBD2. The J call may be faulty, since TRBJ2-7 better matches the DNA end. This CDR3 region has 16 residues. The germline gives CDR1 MDHEN, CDR2 SYDVKM. CDR3 loop: CASSFPGTSGMGEQYF. CDR3 coding DNA: TGTGCCAGCAGTTTCCCGGGGACTAGCGGGATGGGCGAGCAGTACTTC.

The chain recombines TRBV9 with TRBJ2-7; maybe TRBD2 (5 bases). The CDR3 has 14 amino acids. Germline CDR1 and CDR2: SGDLS and YYNGEE. Trimming removed 3 bases at V and 6 bases at J, with 16 bases between. In DNA form, the CDR3 reads TGTGCCAGCAGCGCCGGGATTAGCCTGACCGAGCAGTACTTC. Translation gives CASSAGISLTEQYF.

This clonotype was seen many times. The V call is TRBV29-1, the J call TRBJ2-3, with TRBD1 matching 8 bases. V gave up 6 bases and J gave up 0 bases; unmatched junction bases: 11. CDR1 is SQVTM and CDR2 is ANQGSEA in the germline V gene. CDR3 length: 16 residues. CDR3 loop: CSVDRGRVTSTDTQYF. DNA for the CDR3: TGCAGCGTCGACAGGGGAAGAGTAACTAGCACAGATACGCAGTATTTT.

This clonotype has just a few counts. The rearrangement links TRBV20-1 to TRBJ2-1; 7 nucleotides agree with TRBD2. Germline V gene sequence: CDR1 DFQATT, CDR2 SNEGSKA (reference sequence). This CDR3 is built from 14 residues. Unmatched junction bases numbered 13, after V lost 5 bases and J lost 9 bases. The DNA for the CDR3 is TGCAGTGCTTACGCTAGCGGCCTTACAAGTGAGCAGTTCTTC. As protein: CSAYASGLTSEQFF.

The CDR3 coding sequence is TGTGCCAGCAGGACCGGACTAGCGGCCACAGATACGCAGTATTTT. Translating it yields CASRTGLAATDTQYF. This rearrangement joins TRBV6-1 to TRBJ2-3, with TRBD2 matching over 10 bases. Germline assignment: CDR1 MNHNS and CDR2 SASEGT. V was pared by 6 bases and J by 2 bases, with 5 bases of the junction left unmatched. The CDR3 sequence is 15 residues long.

This sequence joins TRBV11-2 and TRBJ1-4; TRBD1 might be the D (5 bases). Germline CDR1 reads SGHAT; CDR2 reads FQNNGV. This CDR3 comprises 16 residues. V lost 4 bases to trimming and J lost 5 bases, with 17 bases between them. The DNA for the CDR3 is TGTGCCAGCAGCTACCGACGGGGGTTGGGGAATGAAAAACTGTTTTTT. Its protein product is CASSYRRGLGNEKLFF. The whole variable domain, remainder taken from reference TRBV11-2 and TRBJ1-4, is EAGVAQSPRYKIIEKRQSVAFWCNPISGHATLYWYQQILGQGPKLLIQFQNNGVVDDSQLPKDRFSAERLKGVDSTLKIQPAKLEDSAVYLCASSYRRGLGNEKLFFGSGTQLSVL.

As DNA, the CDR3 is TGTGCCAGCAGTTTGGGAGCGAATGTGCAGTATTTT. Amino acids: CASSLGANVQYF. The chain couples TRBV12-3 or TRBV12-4 to TRBJ2-3; tentatively, D is TRBD2 (5 bases). The ends were cut back, 3 bases at V and 11 bases at J, with 12 bases in the middle. The CDR3 extends over 12 amino acids.

Concerning this clonotype itself: A much larger clone lies one base from this, so it may be a read error. The chain links TRBV29-1 to TRBJ2-5; no clear D gene. Germline V gives CDR1 SQVTM, CDR2 ANQGSEA. The CDR3 contains 11 residues. Trimming shortened V by 5 bases and J by 5 bases, and 9 bases separated the two germline ends. The CDR3 reads CSVNGEETQYF. The CDR3, as DNA: TGCAGCGTTAATGGAGAGGAGACCCAGTACTTC.

The chain joins TRBV6-1 to TRBJ2-3; 8 bases line up with TRBD2. The CDR3 is 16 amino acids. Unmatched junction bases numbered 10, after V lost 6 bases and J lost 2 bases. The germline V gene has CDR1 MNHNS and CDR2 SASEGT. Here the CDR3 reads CASSSILAALTDTQYF. In DNA form, the CDR3 reads TGTGCCAGCAGCTCGATACTAGCGGCGCTCACAGATACGCAGTATTTT.

This clonotype has more than one count but fewer than ten. The CDR3 sequence: CSASTSVDSNQPQHF. CDR3 coding DNA: TGCAGTGCCTCAACGTCGGTTGATAGCAATCAGCCCCAGCATTTT. This chain links TRBV20-1 with TRBJ1-5, with D unresolved. This CDR3 region has 15 residues. Germline V gives CDR1 DFQATT, CDR2 SNEGSKA (reference sequence). V shed 6 bases and J shed 0 bases, with 15 bases lying between them.

The V call is TRBV20-1, the J call TRBJ2-4, with 7 nucleotides matching TRBD2. In germline, CDR1 is DFQATT, CDR2 SNEGSKA (reference sequence). The CDR3 consists of 15 residues. Trimming took 4 bases from V and 0 from J; bases not matched to a gene: 6. This chain's CDR3 is CSAKGLAVAKNIQYF. The DNA for the CDR3 is TGCAGTGCTAAGGGGCTAGCGGTAGCCAAAAACATTCAGTACTTC.

In its sample, this clonotype was seen a few times. The chain links TRBV6-6 to TRBJ2-1; 10 bases fit TRBD2. This CDR3 has 15 residues. Trimming at V came to 6 bases and at J to 10 bases, leaving 12 bases not matched to a gene. CDR1 MNHNY and CDR2 SVGAGI come from the germline V gene (reference sequence). CDR3 nucleotide sequence: TGTGCCAGCAGCTCCCTTAGCGGGGGGACCCTGGAGCAGTTCTTC. Translation gives CASSSLSGGTLEQFF.

The V call is TRBV2, the J call TRBJ1-5; D is ambiguous. CDR1 and CDR2 from the germline V gene are SNHLY and FYNNEI. V dropped 6 bases and J dropped 3 bases, with 6 bases sitting between them. CDR3 length: 12 residues. CDR3 protein: CASRKDNQPQHF. CDR3 coding DNA: TGTGCCAGCAGAAAGGACAATCAGCCCCAGCATTTT.

The chain recombines TRBV5-1 with TRBJ1-1, with D possibly being TRBD1 (6 bases). The V gene's germline CDR1 is SGHRS and CDR2 YFSETQ. The CDR3 sequence is 16 residues long. Deletions cut 1 base from V and 1 base from J, with 14 bases between. The CDR3: CASSLWGDKQNTEAFF. The CDR3 DNA reads as TGCGCCAGCAGCTTGTGGGGGGACAAGCAGAACACTGAAGCTTTCTTT.

This clonotype was recorded a few times. The CDR3 DNA follows: TGTGCCAGCAGTTACGGGTACAATCAGCCCCAGCATTTT. Its protein is CASSYGYNQPQHF. V and J are TRBV6-2 or TRBV6-3 and TRBJ1-5, with D uncertain. CDR3 length: 13 residues. V dropped 2 bases and J dropped 3 bases, with 5 bases sitting between them. CDR1 and CDR2 from the germline V gene are MNHEY and SVGEGT.

In this sample, this clonotype turned up a few times. At one end the junction does not follow the germline gene, possibly because of a read error. DNA for the CDR3: TGCGCCGGCAGCTTGGAGTTATCGGACCAGCAGTTCTTC. Its protein is CAGSLELSDQQFF. This chain connects TRBV5-1 to TRBJ2-1; D unclear. From germline, CDR1 is SGHRS and CDR2 YFSETQ. There are 13 residues in the CDR3.

The chain uses TRBV7-3 and TRBJ2-5, with 15 bases matching TRBD2. Trimming removed 5 bases from V and 5 bases from J; junction bases left unmatched: 6. CDR1 is SGHTA and CDR2 is FQGTGA in the germline V gene. This CDR3 has 16 amino acids. The CDR3 loop is CASSRTSGGAGETQYF. The DNA of the CDR3 is TGTGCCAGCAGCCGGACTAGCGGGGGGGCCGGGGAGACCCAGTACTTC.

This clonotype has more than one count but fewer than ten. The chain couples TRBV6-5 to TRBJ2-4; D uncertain. Trimming cost V 4 bases and J 0 bases, with 10 bases left between them. The CDR3 has 15 amino acids. Germline-derived CDR1 and CDR2 are MNHEY and SVGAGI. The CDR3 loop reads CASSFHRGAKNIQYF. The CDR3, as DNA: TGTGCCAGCAGTTTCCACAGAGGAGCCAAAAACATTCAGTACTTC.

V usage is TRBV27 and J usage is TRBJ1-2; tentatively, D is TRBD1 (5 bases). Trimming removed 5 bases from V and 7 bases from J, with 11 bases in between. The CDR3 spans 12 residues. The germline V gene has CDR1 MNHEY and CDR2 SMNVEV (reference sequence). The CDR3 nucleotides are TGTGCCAGCAGTGCCCCGGGGCGTGGCTACACCTTC. It codes for CASSAPGRGYTF.

There are a few counts of this clonotype. The chain links TRBV3-1 to TRBJ2-1; a weak D match, TRBD2 (5 bases). Germline V gene sequence: CDR1 LGHDT, CDR2 YNNKEL (reference sequence). The CDR3 extends over 15 amino acids. Deletions cut 0 bases from V and 8 bases from J, with 14 bases between. CDR3 sequence reads: CASSQDGRGDYEQFF. The CDR3, as DNA: TGTGCCAGCAGCCAAGATGGGAGAGGCGATTATGAGCAGTTCTTC.

This clonotype came up a few times. The V call is TRBV5-6, the J call TRBJ2-1, with 9 bases matching TRBD1. The junction had 12 bases not matched to a gene; V was cut back by 3 bases and J by 5 bases. CDR3 length equals 17 residues. Germline CDR1 is SGHDT and CDR2 is YYEEEE. The chain's CDR3 is CASSSPNRDRANNEQFF. DNA for the CDR3: TGTGCCAGCAGCTCCCCTAACCGGGACAGGGCGAACAATGAGCAGTTCTTC.

Concerning this clonotype: A much larger clone differs by one base, so this may be a read error. The chain recombines TRBV20-1 with TRBJ1-5; 7 bases map to TRBD1. CDR1 DFQATT and CDR2 SNEGSKA come from the germline V gene (reference sequence). V lost 2 bases to trimming and J lost 5 bases; unmatched junction nucleotides: 3. This CDR3 has 13 residues. The CDR3 sequence is CSARQGDDQPQHF. The CDR3 bases are TGCAGTGCTAGACAGGGGGACGATCAGCCCCAGCATTTT.